This T cell receptor (beta chain) was documented in a study of CD8 T cells in Susac syndrome. Germline V gives CDR1 ENHRY, CDR2 SYGVKD. V was clipped by 3 bases and J by 0 bases; unmatched bases: 1. The CDR3 contains 15 residues. CD8+ and CD4+ T cells from blood underwent TCR beta sequencing. RNA in amounts of roughly 0.5 to 1 ug was reverse transcribed with random hexamers. The method of amplification for TCR beta CDR3 was immunoSEQ multiplex PCR, covering 54 Vbeta and 13 Jbeta. TCRdb reprocessed the immunoSEQ multiplex PCR reads via MiXCR and lists one record per CDR3 protein. This repertoire shows approximately 300,000 distinct CDR3 sequences, 65% to 90% found once; its top ten account for approximately 0.2%.

The specimen sequenced was CD8+ T cells from PBMCs. The gene calls are TRBV10-3 and TRBJ1-2; 10 bases are shared with TRBD1. This TCR was recovered from a human donor with multiple sclerosis. CDR3 coding DNA: TGTGCCATCAGTGATGGACAGGGGGCTAACTATGGCTACACCTTC. It yields the protein CAISDGQGANYGYTF.